These T cell receptor beta chains were read from a single sample in a study of blood T cell repertoires in COVID-19. Here immunoSEQ multiplex PCR was the method, and the copy in TCRdb shows in-frame clones only, minus some. The table records 73,000 or so clones, roughly 90% of them present only once. Sequenced sample: peripheral blood. The receptors shown here come from a young man with acute or convalescent COVID-19. Both conserved end residues are part of each CDR3. A D gene is named only where the DNA matches it firmly. Not every row has a clone size; where given, it reads once, few, many or a size class.

D,V,size,J,CDR3,DNA
NA,TRBV4-2,NA,TRBJ1-4,CASSRQVDNEKLFF,TGTGCCAGCAGCCGACAGGTAGATAATGAAAAACTGTTTTTT
NA,TRBV28,NA,TRBJ1-5,CASSFFGSNQPQHF,TGTGCCAGCAGTTTTTTTGGCAGCAATCAGCCCCAGCATTTT
TRBD2,TRBV11-2,NA,TRBJ2-7,CASSSHYSTSGSGEQYF,TGTGCCAGCAGCTCGCATTACTCGACTAGCGGGAGTGGGGAGCAGTACTTC
NA,TRBV4-3,NA,TRBJ2-3,CASSQEELPSNTQYF,TGCGCCAGCAGCCAAGAGGAGCTACCCTCAAATACGCAGTATTTT
TRBD1,TRBV5-4,NA,TRBJ1-1,CASSLGDRVYRTEAFF,TGTGCCAGCAGCTTGGGGGACAGGGTTTACCGGACTGAAGCTTTCTTT
NA,TRBV5-5,NA,TRBJ2-3,CASSSTRDFLTDTQYF,TGTGCCAGCAGCTCCACGCGGGACTTCCTCACAGATACGCAGTATTTT
TRBD2,TRBV5-4,NA,TRBJ2-1,CASSLRRELHNEQFF,TGTGCCAGCAGCTTGCGGCGGGAGTTACACAATGAGCAGTTCTTC
TRBD1,TRBV3-1/TRBV3-2,NA,TRBJ1-6,CASSLRTGRSPLHF,TGTGCCAGCAGCCTACGGACAGGGCGATCACCCCTCCACTTT
TRBD2,TRBV10-3,NA,TRBJ2-2,CAISDGNSGRSAGELFF,TGTGCCATCAGTGATGGTAATAGCGGGAGGTCGGCCGGGGAGCTGTTTTTT
NA,TRBV5-6,NA,TRBJ2-7,CASTENRRNEQYF,TGTGCCAGCACCGAAAACAGGAGAAACGAGCAGTACTTC
NA,TRBV6-4,NA,TRBJ2-7,CASRDFTYEQYF,TGTGCCAGCAGGGACTTTACCTACGAGCAGTACTTC
TRBD2,TRBV7-3,NA,TRBJ2-7,CASSSTGTRSNLEQYF,TGTGCCAGCAGCTCAACCGGGACTAGGAGTAATTTGGAGCAGTACTTC
TRBD2,TRBV28,NA,TRBJ2-2,CASLAGGITGELFF,TGTGCCAGTTTAGCGGGAGGGATAACCGGGGAGCTGTTTTTT
TRBD2,TRBV28,once,TRBJ2-5,CASRRPGGYQETQYF,TGTGCCAGCAGGCGTCCGGGGGGATACCAAGAGACCCAGTACTTC
TRBD1,TRBV9,NA,TRBJ1-4,CASGGAGGRYEKLFF,TGTGCCAGCGGTGGGGCAGGGGGGCGATATGAAAAACTGTTTTTT
TRBD1,TRBV27,few,TRBJ2-2,CASSFGDRDAGELFF,TGTGCCAGCAGTTTTGGGGACAGGGATGCCGGGGAGCTGTTTTTT
TRBD2,TRBV5-1,once,TRBJ2-5,CASTLAGGAETQYF,TGCGCCAGCACCCTGGCGGGGGGGGCCGAGACCCAGTACTTC
TRBD1,TRBV6-5,NA,TRBJ2-7,CASRRQGGSYEQYF,TGTGCCAGCAGGAGACAGGGGGGGTCCTACGAGCAGTACTTC
TRBD2,TRBV10-3,NA,TRBJ2-1,CAIRELAGDASEQFF,TGTGCCATCCGAGAGCTAGCGGGAGATGCGAGTGAGCAGTTCTTC
TRBD1,TRBV28,few,TRBJ1-3,CASSLGTGPGNTIYF,TGTGCCAGCAGTTTAGGGACAGGGCCAGGAAACACCATATATTTT
NA,TRBV28,NA,TRBJ1-5,CASTPGGGQPQHF,TGTGCCAGCACTCCGGGGGGCGGTCAGCCCCAGCATTTT
NA,TRBV5-6,NA,TRBJ2-7,CASSLSGDYEQYF,TGTGCCAGCAGCTTGTCGGGAGACTACGAGCAGTACTTC
TRBD1,TRBV6-2/TRBV6-3,once,TRBJ1-2,CASSYSRTGYGYTF,TGTGCCAGCAGTTACTCAAGGACAGGGTATGGCTACACCTTC
NA,TRBV7-2,NA,TRBJ1-5,CASSLLGGVDQPQHF,TGTGCCAGCAGCTTACTGGGAGGTGTGGATCAGCCCCAGCATTTT
TRBD1,TRBV7-2,NA,TRBJ2-2,CASSLNRDRALTGELFF,TGTGCCAGCAGCTTAAACCGGGACAGGGCACTCACCGGGGAGCTGTTTTTT
NA,TRBV5-1,NA,TRBJ1-1,CASSLLGRRAEAFF,TGCGCCAGCAGCTTGCTAGGAAGACGGGCTGAAGCTTTCTTT
NA,TRBV19,NA,TRBJ2-5,CAGHRDTKVYQETQYF,TGTGCCGGTCACCGGGACACGAAAGTTTACCAAGAGACCCAGTACTTC
TRBD1,TRBV10-2,NA,TRBJ1-5,CASRAPGQGNQPQHF,TGCGCCAGCAGAGCTCCGGGACAGGGGAATCAGCCCCAGCATTTT
NA,TRBV28,NA,TRBJ1-2,CASTTLTYGYTF,TGTGCCAGCACTACCCTTACCTATGGCTACACCTTC
NA,TRBV6-2/TRBV6-3,NA,TRBJ1-1,CASSYRTGDTEAFF,TGTGCCAGCAGTTATCGAACAGGAGACACTGAAGCTTTCTTT
NA,TRBV6-2/TRBV6-3,NA,TRBJ1-1,CASSYARMNTEAFF,TGTGCCAGCAGTTACGCTAGGATGAACACTGAAGCTTTCTTT
NA,TRBV27,few,TRBJ2-7,CASSRGSEQYF,TGTGCCAGCAGTCGGGGTAGCGAGCAGTACTTC
NA,TRBV5-6,NA,TRBJ2-7,CASSLGGAGAYEQYF,TGTGCCAGCAGCTTGGGGGGGGCGGGAGCCTACGAGCAGTACTTC
NA,TRBV11-2,NA,TRBJ2-7,CASAPPTRVQYF,TGTGCCAGCGCTCCTCCCACGAGGGTGCAGTACTTC
TRBD2,TRBV11-2,NA,TRBJ2-1,CASSSLSGRASVEQFF,TGTGCCAGCAGCTCCCTTAGCGGGAGGGCATCGGTGGAGCAGTTCTTC
NA,TRBV18,NA,TRBJ1-6,CASSPNRDSPLHF,TGTGCCAGCTCACCAAACAGAGATTCACCCCTCCACTTT
TRBD1,TRBV15,NA,TRBJ1-5,CATSRDAGQGGQPQHF,TGTGCCACCAGCAGAGATGCAGGACAGGGAGGTCAGCCCCAGCATTTT
TRBD2,TRBV5-1,NA,TRBJ2-1,CASSPSGRGSYNEQFF,TGCGCCAGCAGCCCGAGCGGGAGGGGTTCCTACAATGAGCAGTTCTTC
NA,TRBV7-9,NA,TRBJ1-2,CASSLGGDDGYGYTF,TGTGCCAGCTCCCTCGGCGGCGACGACGGCTATGGCTACACCTTC
NA,TRBV28,NA,TRBJ1-6,CASESFKGVLHF,TGTGCCAGCGAGTCGTTTAAAGGGGTCCTCCACTTT
TRBD2,TRBV28,NA,TRBJ2-7,CASSLQIWSGRGLPYYEQYF,TGTGCCAGCAGTTTACAGATTTGGTCCGGGAGGGGACTTCCCTACTACGAGCAGTACTTC
NA,TRBV18,NA,TRBJ2-5,CASSPPSQETQYF,TGTGCCAGCTCACCTCCGTCGCAAGAGACCCAGTACTTC
NA,TRBV30,NA,TRBJ1-6,CAWDKTGSNSPLHF,TGTGCCTGGGATAAAACAGGGTCAAATTCACCCCTCCACTTT
NA,TRBV5-4,NA,TRBJ2-1,CASSLVQGHNEQFF,TGTGCCAGCAGCTTGGTACAGGGCCACAATGAGCAGTTCTTC
TRBD1,TRBV2,NA,TRBJ2-5,CASKTLQAGTGGETQYF,TGTGCCAGCAAAACCTTACAAGCCGGGACAGGAGGGGAGACCCAGTACTTC
TRBD2,TRBV7-8,NA,TRBJ2-7,CASSLDASGLPYEQYF,TGTGCCAGCAGCTTAGATGCTAGCGGTTTACCCTACGAGCAGTACTTC
NA,TRBV19,NA,TRBJ2-6,CASGQNKKNVLTF,TGTGCCAGTGGACAAAACAAAAAAAACGTCCTGACTTTC
NA,TRBV2,NA,TRBJ2-7,CASRYYTYEQYF,TGTGCCAGCAGATACTATACCTACGAGCAGTACTTC
TRBD1,TRBV15,NA,TRBJ1-4,CATSNSAGQGNEKLFF,TGTGCCACCAGTAATAGCGCGGGACAGGGGAATGAAAAACTGTTTTTT
NA,TRBV11-2,NA,TRBJ2-3,CASSLDITDTQYF,TGTGCCAGCAGCTTAGATATCACAGATACGCAGTATTTT
NA,TRBV12-3/TRBV12-4,NA,TRBJ2-1,CASSTKMGGEQFF,TGTGCCAGCAGTACCAAGATGGGGGGTGAGCAGTTCTTC
TRBD1,TRBV9,NA,TRBJ2-7,CASSVDWDSYEQYF,TGTGCCAGCAGCGTAGACTGGGACAGCTACGAGCAGTACTTC
NA,TRBV28,NA,TRBJ1-1,CASQIRQEAFF,TGTGCCAGCCAAATAAGACAGGAAGCTTTCTTT
TRBD2,TRBV11-2,NA,TRBJ2-1,CASSTLAGLSYEQFF,TGTGCCAGCAGCACCCTAGCGGGACTTTCCTATGAGCAGTTCTTC
NA,TRBV3-1/TRBV3-2,NA,TRBJ1-1,CASSKHGGAEAFF,TGTGCCAGCAGCAAACACGGAGGCGCTGAAGCTTTCTTT
TRBD2,TRBV4-3,NA,TRBJ2-1,CASSPREGLAGINEQFF,TGCGCCAGCAGCCCTAGAGAAGGACTAGCGGGGATCAATGAGCAGTTCTTC
NA,TRBV11-2,NA,TRBJ1-4,CASSFSYEKLFF,TGTGCCAGCAGCTTTAGTTATGAAAAACTGTTTTTT
TRBD2,TRBV11-2,once,TRBJ2-7,CASSLLAGVGYEQYF,TGTGCCAGCAGCTTACTAGCGGGAGTGGGCTACGAGCAGTACTTC
NA,TRBV19,NA,TRBJ2-2,CASRFLQGRKELFF,TGTGCCAGTCGATTCCTACAGGGCAGGAAGGAGCTGTTTTTT
TRBD1,TRBV28,NA,TRBJ1-2,CASRSPTGFGYTF,TGTGCCAGCAGATCCCCGACAGGGTTCGGCTACACCTTC